Listed below are T cell receptor beta chains from one sample, sequenced in a study of regulatory T cells in long-lasting Graves disease. TCRdb re-derived calls from the multiplex PCR reads in MiXCR, one entry per CDR3 protein. The sample lists 580,000 or so distinct CDR3 sequences, more than 15% occurring once. These data were also filed under a second study, of T cells in Graves' hyperthyroidism and ophthalmopathy.

Sequenced here: peripheral blood mononuclear cells (PBMCs), sampled at new diagnosis, from a patient treated with antithyroid drugs. The receptors shown here come from a man aged 18 to 29 with Graves disease. CDR3s include the opening cysteine and the closing phenylalanine or tryptophan. A D gene is named only where the DNA matches it firmly. Clone sizes are given selectively: once, few, many, or a class where the clone is expanded.

abundance	j_gene	d_gene	v_gene	CDR3nt	CDR3aa
many	TRBJ1-4	TRBD1	TRBV27	TGTGCCAGCAGTTTAGTCACCCGGACAGGGGGCGCTAATGAAAAACTGTTTTTT	CASSLVTRTGGANEKLFF
many	TRBJ2-3	TRBD1	TRBV20-1	TGCAGTGCCCGCGCCGGACAGGACACAGATACGCAGTATTTT	CSARAGQDTDTQYF
-	TRBJ2-7	TRBD2	TRBV12-3/TRBV12-4	TGTGCCAGCAGTTCATCTAGCGGGGCCTACGAGCAGTACTTC	CASSSSSGAYEQYF
-	TRBJ2-1	-	TRBV11-2	TGTGCCAGCAGCTCGAAGACTGAGGGGGGGTTTAATAGTGAGCAGTTCTTC	CASSSKTEGGFNSEQFF
many	TRBJ1-2	-	TRBV27	TGTGCCAGCAGTCCAACAGGGTTCGGCTACACCTTC	CASSPTGFGYTF
-	TRBJ2-4	TRBD1	TRBV20-1	TGCAGTGCTATTGACAGGGTCTCCAAAAACATTCAGTACTTC	CSAIDRVSKNIQYF
many	TRBJ1-1	-	TRBV20-1	TGCAGTGCTAGAGTGGGACTTCGGAACACTGAAGCTTTCTTT	CSARVGLRNTEAFF
-	TRBJ1-5	-	TRBV7-2	TGTGCCAGCAGCTTAATTAGAGGAAGCAATCAGCCCCAGCATTTT	CASSLIRGSNQPQHF
many	TRBJ1-1	-	TRBV7-9	TGTGCCAGCAGCCACCCCCCGACATTGAACACTGAAGCTTTCTTT	CASSHPPTLNTEAFF
many	TRBJ2-7	TRBD2	TRBV20-1	TGCAGTGCTATGGGGGTAGCGGGGTACGAGCAGTACTTC	CSAMGVAGYEQYF
many	TRBJ2-5	TRBD1	TRBV29-1	TGCAGCGTTGGGGACAGACCTCAAGAGACCCAGTACTTC	CSVGDRPQETQYF
-	TRBJ2-3	-	TRBV4-2	TGTGCCAGCAGGGGGGGCGCGGAAGCCGATACGCAGTATTTT	CASRGGAEADTQYF
many	TRBJ2-2	-	TRBV27	TGTGCCAGCACCTCGGGGGCCTTGGGTATCACCGGGGAGCTGTTTTTT	CASTSGALGITGELFF
-	TRBJ2-2	-	TRBV6-2/TRBV6-3	TGTGCCAGCAGGCCTAGGGCCCTGAACACCGGGGAGCTGTTTTTT	CASRPRALNTGELFF
many	TRBJ2-2	-	TRBV2	TGTGCCAGCAAGGGGAACACCGGGGAGCTGTTTTTT	CASKGNTGELFF
many	TRBJ2-1	-	TRBV11-1	TGTGCCAGCAGCTCCGGGACAGAGCAGTTCTTC	CASSSGTEQFF
-	TRBJ2-6	-	TRBV6-2/TRBV6-3	TGTGCCAGCAGTTCCCCGGGACGGTCCCTTTTAGGGGCCAACGTCCTGACTTTC	CASSSPGRSLLGANVLTF
few	TRBJ1-1	-	TRBV30	TGTGCCTGGAGTGGTCTCAGGCGGACGTTTCAACTCCCTGAAGCTTTCTTT	CAWSGLRRTFQLPEAFF
many	TRBJ2-1	TRBD2	TRBV20-1	TGCAGTGCCCTCAGTCTAGCGGGAGTATCCTACAATGAGCAGTTCTTC	CSALSLAGVSYNEQFF
-	TRBJ1-2	TRBD1	TRBV6-2/TRBV6-3	TGTGCCAGCAGGACAGGGGCTAACTATGGCTACACCTTC	CASRTGANYGYTF
few	TRBJ2-3	-	TRBV28	TGTGCCAGCAGCCTAGCGAGGGCCGGGGGTCGAGATACGCAGTATTTT	CASSLARAGGRDTQYF
many	TRBJ2-3	TRBD1	TRBV6-1	TGTGCCAGCAGCCCGACAGGGGAGGCAGATACGCAGTATTTT	CASSPTGEADTQYF
few	TRBJ2-3	TRBD2	TRBV20-1	TGCAGTGCCCGACTAGCGAGAGTGGTAGATACGCAGTATTTT	CSARLARVVDTQYF
-	TRBJ2-3	-	TRBV9	TGTGCCAGCAGCGTAGACGCCGAAAGCACAGATACGCAGTATTTT	CASSVDAESTDTQYF
-	TRBJ2-1	TRBD2	TRBV4-1	TGCGCCAGCAGCCAAATATCTAGCGGGGGCTACAATGAGCAGTTCTTC	CASSQISSGGYNEQFF
-	TRBJ2-5	-	TRBV29-1	TGCAGCGTTGATCTCGACGGGTGGACCCAGTACTTC	CSVDLDGWTQYF
few	TRBJ2-5	-	TRBV6-5	TGTGCCAGCAGTTATCGGGGCTTCCAAGAGACCCAGTACTTC	CASSYRGFQETQYF
-	TRBJ1-4	-	TRBV4-1	TGCGCCAGCAGCCAAGAAGGGGAGGGGCGCCCTAATGAAAAACTGTTTTTT	CASSQEGEGRPNEKLFF
-	TRBJ1-3	TRBD1	TRBV25-1	TGTGCCAGCAGTGAATGGACAGGGGGCTCTGGAAACACCATATATTTT	CASSEWTGGSGNTIYF
-	TRBJ1-1	-	TRBV30	TGTGCCTGGAGTTTACAGGGAACTGAAGCTTTCTTT	CAWSLQGTEAFF
few	TRBJ2-7	-	TRBV30	TGTGCCTGGGGAAGCGGAAGGAGCTCCTACGAGCAGTACTTC	CAWGSGRSSYEQYF
-	TRBJ2-3	TRBD2	TRBV27	TGTGCCAGCCGATTTAGCGGGAGTTCCACAGATACGCAGTATTTT	CASRFSGSSTDTQYF
many	TRBJ2-7	TRBD2	TRBV12-3/TRBV12-4	TGTGCCAGCAGCTCCGGGGGGGGAGAGCAGTACTTC	CASSSGGGEQYF
many	TRBJ2-5	-	TRBV11-1	TGTGCCAGCAGCACGGAGGCCATACAAGAGACCCAGTACTTC	CASSTEAIQETQYF
-	TRBJ2-1	-	TRBV12-3/TRBV12-4	TGTGCCAGCAGCACTAACGACCGTCCTGAGCAGTTCTTC	CASSTNDRPEQFF
few	TRBJ2-7	TRBD1	TRBV7-9	TGTGCCAGCAGCCCCCCCCCGGCAGGGGGCGGCGAGCAGTACTTC	CASSPPPAGGGEQYF
many	TRBJ1-5	-	TRBV12-3/TRBV12-4	TGTGCCAGCAGATCTGCGGTGGTGGGCAATCAGCCCCAGCATTTT	CASRSAVVGNQPQHF
many	TRBJ2-5	-	TRBV9	TGTGCCAGCAGTGACACAGGGACGACACAAGAGACCCAGTACTTC	CASSDTGTTQETQYF
many	TRBJ2-1	TRBD2	TRBV28	TGTGCCAGCAGTAACCGGACAGGCCTGGCCCAGACTAGCGGCAATGAGCAGTTCTTC	CASSNRTGLAQTSGNEQFF
-	TRBJ1-2	-	TRBV20-1	TGCAGTGCTAGTCCCATTGGCTATGGCTACACCTTC	CSASPIGYGYTF
-	TRBJ1-6	-	TRBV10-3	TGTGCCAGCATGGACACGCCCGATCATAATTCACCCCTCCACTTT	CASMDTPDHNSPLHF
-	TRBJ2-2	TRBD2	TRBV12-5	TGTGCTAGTGGCCCTCGGACTAGCGGGAGAACCGGGGAGCTGTTTTTT	CASGPRTSGRTGELFF
few	TRBJ2-1	-	TRBV5-5	TGTGCCAGCAGCTTGGCCCCCCTAGAGCAGTTCTTC	CASSLAPLEQFF
-	TRBJ2-7	TRBD1	TRBV13	TGTGCCAGCAGCTCTCGGACAGGGGGTTTCGACGAGCAGTACTTC	CASSSRTGGFDEQYF
few	TRBJ2-2	TRBD1	TRBV7-3	TGTGCCAGCAGCTTATCAGGAACAGGGGATCGGACCGGGGAGCTGTTTTTT	CASSLSGTGDRTGELFF
many	TRBJ2-7	-	TRBV2	TGTGCCAGCAGTGAATTGGAGGGGAGCTACGAGCAGTACTTC	CASSELEGSYEQYF
few	TRBJ2-7	TRBD1	TRBV2	TGTGCCAGCAATGCGGGCAGGGGGCCCAACGAGCAGTACTTC	CASNAGRGPNEQYF
many	TRBJ2-3	TRBD2	TRBV6-1	TGTGCCGGGGGACTAGCGGGCAGCACAGATACGCAGTATTTT	CAGGLAGSTDTQYF
-	TRBJ2-7	TRBD1	TRBV27	TGTGCCAGCAGACGACAGGGGGCTACATACGAGCAGTACTTC	CASRRQGATYEQYF
-	TRBJ2-1	-	TRBV10-3	TGTGCCATCGAGGCTAGCCCCCATGAGCAGTTCTTC	CAIEASPHEQFF
few	TRBJ2-1	TRBD2	TRBV20-1	TGCAGTGGGCCTAGCGGAGTAGGCAATGAGCAGTTCTTC	CSGPSGVGNEQFF
-	TRBJ1-1	-	TRBV20-1	TGCAGTGCTGCTCTCAGTGATTACACTGAAGCTTTCTTT	CSAALSDYTEAFF
-	TRBJ1-5	TRBD1	TRBV6-1	TGTGCCAGCAGAGGGGGGACAGCCTATAGCAATCAGCCCCAGCATTTT	CASRGGTAYSNQPQHF